A single sample gave rise to the 22 T cell receptor beta chains below, sequenced in a study of beta chain features in type 1 diabetes. The study reverse transcribed the entire isolated RNA, so it sequenced expressed TCRB transcripts. The table came from immunoSEQ multiplex PCR; TCRdb's copy has only in-frame clones and leaves some out. The data contain about 620,000 clones, roughly 15% of them singletons. The material sequenced was naive CD4+ T cells from blood. These receptors came from a man younger than 35 in good health.

A note on this clone: Other DNA sequences in this specimen translate into the identical CDR3. The gene calls are TRBV5-4 and TRBJ2-7; tentative D call: TRBD1 (5 bases). The CDR3 contains 13 residues. Trimming cost V 4 bases and J 3 bases, with 11 bases left between them. The germline CDR1 and CDR2 sequences are SGHNT and YYREEE (reference sequence). CDR3 nucleotide sequence: TGTGCCAGCAGCCGCGACAGAGTCTACGAGCAGTACTTC. Its translation: CASSRDRVYEQYF.

CDR3 sequence (DNA): TGTGCCAGCAGCCGCTCCCCATACACTCCTGAGGGCGGGGGGGGCACAGATACGCAGTATTTT. Translating gives CASSRSPYTPEGGGGTDTQYF. This rearrangement joins TRBV27 to TRBJ2-3; TRBD2 agrees at 9 bases. The CDR3 length is 21 residues. V shed 6 bases and J 1 base; nucleotides not matched to a gene: 23. The germline gives CDR1 MNHEY, CDR2 SMNVEV (reference sequence).

This clone has a handful of counts. The chain links TRBV29-1 to TRBJ2-5; D gene ambiguous. The DNA matches TRBJ2-7 better at its end, which makes the J call doubtful. Germline lookup yields CDR1 SQVTM and CDR2 ANQGSEA. This CDR3 spans 12 amino acids. CDR3: CSVEDLRHEQYF. CDR3 bases: TGCAGCGTTGAAGATCTTAGGCACGAGCAGTACTTC.

This chain links TRBV28 with TRBJ1-5; 9 bases agree with TRBD1. In germline, CDR1 is MDHEN, CDR2 SYDVKM. The CDR3 extends over 17 amino acids. Germline trimming cut 4 bases from V and 4 bases from J; bases unmatched to any gene: 11. The CDR3 nucleotides read TGTGCCAGCAGTTCACCGGGACAGGGCCTTCCTAATCAGCCCCAGCATTTT. It is translated as CASSSPGQGLPNQPQHF.

This clone was seen a single time. The rearrangement joins TRBV18 to TRBJ2-2; D gene ambiguous. Germline V gene data show CDR1 as KGHSH and CDR2 as LQKENI. CDR3 length equals 15 residues. V shed 3 bases and J shed 2 bases, with 10 bases lying between them. CDR3 region: CASSPSQHNTGELFF. CDR3 in DNA: TGTGCCAGCTCACCCAGTCAACATAACACCGGGGAGCTGTTTTTT.

This clone has just a few counts. CDR3 nucleotide sequence: TGTGCCAGCTCACGAGGATCGGTCGGAGAGACCCAGTACTTC. As protein: CASSRGSVGETQYF. The chain carries TRBV18 and TRBJ2-5; D unresolved. Trimming stripped 4 bases from V and 4 bases from J, with 13 bases between. Germline V gene lookup returns CDR1 KGHSH and CDR2 LQKENI. This CDR3 contains 14 residues. Based on the CDR3 plus reference TRBV18 and TRBJ2-5, the full variable domain is NAGVMQNPRHLVRRRGQEARLRCSPMKGHSHVYWYRQLPEEGLKFMVYLQKENIIDESGMPKERFSAEFPKEGPSILRIQQVVRGDSAAYFCASSRGSVGETQYFGPGTRLLVL.

The chain links TRBV7-6 to TRBJ2-1; D is uncertain. CDR3 length: 14 amino acids. Germline V CDR1 and CDR2: SGHVS, FNYEAQ. The V end was cut by 1 base, the J end by 6 bases, with 10 bases between. The CDR3 sequence is CASSLGARFNEQFF. CDR3 coding DNA: TGTGCCAGCAGCTTAGGAGCCCGATTCAATGAGCAGTTCTTC.

The chain combines TRBV11-2 with TRBJ2-7, with unresolved D. The ends were cut back, 2 bases at V and 3 bases at J, with 14 bases in the middle. The CDR3 is 15 residues long. Germline CDR1 SGHAT, CDR2 FQNNGV. CDR3 sequence: CASSLSRRSHYEQYF. DNA of the CDR3: TGTGCCAGCAGCTTATCCAGGAGATCTCACTACGAGCAGTACTTC.

This clone came up a few times. The chain recombines TRBV28 with TRBJ2-7, with D uncertain. This CDR3 is built from 13 residues. Trimming removed 5 bases from V and 0 bases from J, with 8 bases in between. CDR1 is MDHEN, CDR2 SYDVKM, per germline. This CDR3 is CASSKSSSYEQYF. CDR3 bases: TGTGCCAGCAGTAAGAGTTCCTCCTACGAGCAGTACTTC.

This rearrangement joins TRBV2 to TRBJ2-7; D gene unclear. CDR1 and CDR2 (germline): SNHLY, FYNNEI. The V end was cut by 3 bases, the J end by 4 bases, with 16 bases between. The CDR3 runs 15 residues. The CDR3 protein is CASSENRAGPYEQYF. CDR3 in DNA: TGTGCCAGCAGTGAGAATAGGGCAGGCCCATACGAGCAGTACTTC.

This rearrangement joins TRBV2 to TRBJ2-7; D remains ambiguous. The germline V gene encodes CDR1 SNHLY and CDR2 FYNNEI. There are 10 residues in the CDR3. Trimming pared 4 bases from V and 5 bases from J, leaving 3 bases between. CDR3 in amino acids: CASSANEQYF. The CDR3, as DNA: TGTGCCAGCAGTGCAAACGAGCAGTACTTC.

The J gene is TRBJ1-1, the V gene TRBV6-6, with 7 bases aligning to TRBD1. CDR3 size: 12 residues. Germline V gene lookup returns CDR1 MNHNY and CDR2 SVGAGI (reference sequence). V was pared by 4 bases and J by 4 bases, with 0 bases of the junction left unmatched. CDR3 residues: CASSSGGTEAFF. CDR3 DNA: TGTGCCAGCAGTTCAGGGGGCACTGAAGCTTTCTTT.

This chain links TRBV5-4 with TRBJ1-4; TRBD1 matches 9 bases. This CDR3 spans 15 amino acids. The V gene's germline CDR1 is SGHNT and CDR2 YYREEE (reference sequence). V was pared by 2 bases and J by 10 bases, with 9 bases of the junction left unmatched. The CDR3 nucleotides are TGTGCCAGCAGCTTAGACCGGGACAGGGCCCGAAAACTGTTTTTT. It encodes CASSLDRDRARKLFF.

J is TRBJ1-2 and V is TRBV7-9, with D unclear. The CDR3 is made up of 14 amino acids. V lost 5 bases and J 0 bases, leaving 10 bases between the germline ends. The V gene's germline CDR1 is SEHNR and CDR2 FQNEAQ (reference sequence). The CDR3 DNA sequence: TGTGCCAGCAGCGGACGGAACGCTAACTATGGCTACACCTTC. This codes for CASSGRNANYGYTF.

This clone was detected only a few times. The rearrangement uses TRBV7-5 and TRBJ2-1. TRBV7-5 is termed a pseudogene. This CDR3 is 12 amino acids long. CDR3 residues: CVRSLEVGEQFF. CDR3 in DNA: TGTGTCAGAAGCTTAGAAGTAGGTGAGCAGTTCTTC.

The J gene is TRBJ2-7, the V gene TRBV21-1; the DNA was not compared with TRBD1, the D call given in the table. TRBV21-1 is termed a pseudogene. The CDR3 consists of 16 residues. The CDR3 DNA reads TGTGCCAGCAGCAGCCTGACAGGGGGAAACTCCTACGAGCAGTACTTC. It codes for CASSSLTGGNSYEQYF.

The chain links TRBV5-1 to TRBJ2-7; 8 nucleotides align to TRBD1. J gave up 5 bases and V 0 bases, and 4 bases lay outside the gene matches. This CDR3 comprises 14 residues. CDR1 and CDR2 (germline): SGHRS, YFSETQ. DNA of the CDR3: TGCGCCAGCAGCTTGGTTCCACAGGGGGACGAGCAGTACTTC. Amino acid sequence: CASSLVPQGDEQYF.

This rearrangement joins TRBV12-5 to TRBJ2-6; a possible D gene is TRBD1 (5 bases). The ends were cut back, 3 bases at V and 0 bases at J, with 15 bases in the middle. The CDR3 is made up of 18 amino acids. Germline lookup yields CDR1 LGHNT and CDR2 FRNRAP. The CDR3 protein is CASGFPTVLDSGANVLTF. The CDR3 DNA is TGTGCTAGTGGTTTCCCGACAGTGTTAGACTCTGGGGCCAACGTCCTGACTTTC.

This clone turned up a few times. V usage is TRBV2 and J usage is TRBJ2-7; 8 bases match TRBD1. Losses at the gene ends were 7 bases for V and 7 bases for J; bases not matched to a gene: 15. Germline assignment: CDR1 SNHLY and CDR2 FYNNEI. This CDR3 spans 15 amino acids. CDR3 in DNA: TGTGCCAGCACCATCCTGGGGGGACAGGTAACGGAGCAGTACTTC. Encoded protein: CASTILGGQVTEQYF. Looking up the rest from reference TRBV2 and TRBJ2-7 gives the full variable domain: EPEVTQTPSHQVTQMGQEVILRCVPISNHLYFYWYRQILGQKVEFLVSFYNNEISEKSEIFDDQFSVERPDGSNFTLKIRSTKLEDSAMYFCASTILGGQVTEQYFGPGTRLTVT.

The gene calls are TRBV7-2 and TRBJ1-3; 7 bases match TRBD1. This CDR3 spans 14 amino acids. From germline, CDR1 is SGHTA and CDR2 FQGNSA. After removal of 8 bases from V and 0 bases from J, the junction contained 4 bases not matched to a gene. The CDR3 here is CASCPGGSGNTIYF. In DNA form, the CDR3 reads TGTGCCAGCTGCCCAGGGGGCTCTGGAAACACCATATATTTT. Full variable domain (outside the CDR3, taken from reference TRBV7-2 and TRBJ1-3): GAGVSQSPSNKVTEKGKDVELRCDPISGHTALYWYRQSLGQGLEFLIYFQGNSAPDKSGLPSDRFSAERTGGSVSTLTIQRTQQEDSAVYLCASCPGGSGNTIYFGEGSWLTVV.

This clone was picked up a small number of times. The rearrangement links TRBV7-3 to TRBJ1-6; TRBD1 agrees at 8 bases. V was pared by 2 bases and J by 7 bases, with 13 bases of the junction left unmatched. Germline-derived CDR1 and CDR2 are SGHTA and FQGTGA. This CDR3 has 18 residues. Here the CDR3 reads CASSLGWTGNHSNSPLHF. Here the CDR3 DNA reads TGTGCCAGCAGCTTAGGGTGGACAGGGAATCACTCCAATTCACCCCTCCACTTT.

The chain joins TRBV21-1 to TRBJ1-1; whether TRBD1, the table's D call, matches the DNA was not checked. TRBV21-1 is termed a pseudogene. The CDR3 runs 14 residues. CDR3 protein: CASSKLQGDTEAFF. For the CDR3, the DNA is TGTGCCAGCAGCAAACTACAGGGGGACACTGAAGCTTTCTTT.